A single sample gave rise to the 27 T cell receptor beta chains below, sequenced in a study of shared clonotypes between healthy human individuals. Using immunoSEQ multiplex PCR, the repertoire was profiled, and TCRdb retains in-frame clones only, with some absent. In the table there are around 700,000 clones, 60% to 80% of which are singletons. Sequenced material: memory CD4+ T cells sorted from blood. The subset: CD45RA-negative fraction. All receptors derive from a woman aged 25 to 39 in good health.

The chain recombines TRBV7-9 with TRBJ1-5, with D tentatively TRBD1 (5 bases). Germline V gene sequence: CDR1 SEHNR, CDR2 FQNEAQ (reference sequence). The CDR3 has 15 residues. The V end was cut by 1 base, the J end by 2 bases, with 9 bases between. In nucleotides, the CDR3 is TGTGCCAGCAGCTTAGACGGGGCCGGCAATCAGCCCCAGCATTTT. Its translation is CASSLDGAGNQPQHF. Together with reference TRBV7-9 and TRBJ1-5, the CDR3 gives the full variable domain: DTGVSQNPRHKITKRGQNVTFRCDPISEHNRLYWYRQTLGQGPEFLTYFQNEAQLEKSRLLSDRFSAERPKGSFSTLEIQRTEQGDSAMYLCASSLDGAGNQPQHFGDGTRLSIL.

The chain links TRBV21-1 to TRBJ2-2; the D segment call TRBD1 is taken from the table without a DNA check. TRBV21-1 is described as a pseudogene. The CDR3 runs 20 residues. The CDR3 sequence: CASSILATGGYSANTGELFF. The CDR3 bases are TGTGCCAGCAGCATTTTGGCCACAGGGGGCTACTCCGCGAACACCGGGGAGCTGTTTTTT.

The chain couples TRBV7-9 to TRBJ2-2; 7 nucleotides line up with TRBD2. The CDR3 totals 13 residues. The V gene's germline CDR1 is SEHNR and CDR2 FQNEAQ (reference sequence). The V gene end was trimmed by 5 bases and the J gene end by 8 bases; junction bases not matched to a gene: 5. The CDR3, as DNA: TGTGCCAGCAGCCGGCGGGGGTTAGGGGAGCTGTTTTTT. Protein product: CASSRRGLGELFF.

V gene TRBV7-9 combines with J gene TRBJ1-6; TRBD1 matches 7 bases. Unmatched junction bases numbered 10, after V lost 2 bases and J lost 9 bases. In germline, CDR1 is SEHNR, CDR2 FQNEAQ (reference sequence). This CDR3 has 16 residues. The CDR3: CASSLYGDRATSPLHF. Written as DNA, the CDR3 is TGTGCCAGCAGCTTATACGGAGACAGGGCTACTTCACCCCTCCACTTT.

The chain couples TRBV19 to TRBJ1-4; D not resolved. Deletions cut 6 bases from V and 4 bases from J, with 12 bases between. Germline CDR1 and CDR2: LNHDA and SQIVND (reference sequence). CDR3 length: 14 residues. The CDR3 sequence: CASSPRRNNEKLFF. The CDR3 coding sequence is TGTGCCAGTAGCCCTCGTCGGAATAATGAAAAACTGTTTTTT.

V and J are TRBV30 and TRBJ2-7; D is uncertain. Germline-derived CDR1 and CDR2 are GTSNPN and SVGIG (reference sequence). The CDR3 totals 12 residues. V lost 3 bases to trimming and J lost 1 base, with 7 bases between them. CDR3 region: CAWSPPSYEQYF. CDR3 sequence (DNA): TGTGCCTGGAGCCCCCCTTCCTACGAGCAGTACTTC.

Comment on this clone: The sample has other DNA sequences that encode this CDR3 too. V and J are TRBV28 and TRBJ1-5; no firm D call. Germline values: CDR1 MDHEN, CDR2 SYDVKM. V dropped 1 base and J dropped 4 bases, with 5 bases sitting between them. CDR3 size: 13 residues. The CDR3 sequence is CASSLYPNQPQHF. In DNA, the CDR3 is TGTGCCAGCAGTTTATATCCGAATCAGCCCCAGCATTTT.

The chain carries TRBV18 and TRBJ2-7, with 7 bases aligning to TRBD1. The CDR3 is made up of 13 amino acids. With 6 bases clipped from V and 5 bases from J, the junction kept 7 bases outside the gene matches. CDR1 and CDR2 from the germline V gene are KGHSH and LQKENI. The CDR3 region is CASSHGQDDEQYF. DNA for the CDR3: TGTGCCAGCTCCCACGGACAGGACGACGAGCAGTACTTC.

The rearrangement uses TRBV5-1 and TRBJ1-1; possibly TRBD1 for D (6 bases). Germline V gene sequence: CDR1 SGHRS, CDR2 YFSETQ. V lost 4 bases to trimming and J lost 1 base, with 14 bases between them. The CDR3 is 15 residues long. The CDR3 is CASSVPGTPNTEAFF. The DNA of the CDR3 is TGCGCCAGCAGCGTCCCCGGGACACCGAACACTGAAGCTTTCTTT.

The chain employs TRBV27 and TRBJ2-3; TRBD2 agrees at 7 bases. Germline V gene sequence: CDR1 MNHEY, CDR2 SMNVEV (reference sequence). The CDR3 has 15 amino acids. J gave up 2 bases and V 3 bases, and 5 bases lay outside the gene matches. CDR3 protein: CASSLASGITDTQYF. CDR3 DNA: TGTGCCAGCAGTTTGGCCAGCGGGATCACAGATACGCAGTATTTT.

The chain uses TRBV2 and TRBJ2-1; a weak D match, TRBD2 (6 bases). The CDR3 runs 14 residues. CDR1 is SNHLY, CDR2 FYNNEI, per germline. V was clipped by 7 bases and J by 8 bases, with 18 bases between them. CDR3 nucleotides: TGTGCCAGCACTCTAAGCGGGTATCCGGATGAGCAGTTCTTC. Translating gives CASTLSGYPDEQFF.

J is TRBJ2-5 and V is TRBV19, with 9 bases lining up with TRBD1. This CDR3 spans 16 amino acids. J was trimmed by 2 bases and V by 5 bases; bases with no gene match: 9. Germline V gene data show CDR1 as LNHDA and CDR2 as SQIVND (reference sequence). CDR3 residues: CASSSPRTGAQETQYF. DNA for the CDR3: TGTGCCAGTAGTTCCCCCCGGACAGGGGCTCAAGAGACCCAGTACTTC.

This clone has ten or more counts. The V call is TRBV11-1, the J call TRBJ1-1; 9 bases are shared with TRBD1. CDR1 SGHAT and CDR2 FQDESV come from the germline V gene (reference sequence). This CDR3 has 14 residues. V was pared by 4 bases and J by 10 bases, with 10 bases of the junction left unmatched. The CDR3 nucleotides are TGTGCCAGCAGCTCGATTGGGGGACAGGGCGCAGCTTTCTTT. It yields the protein CASSSIGGQGAAFF.

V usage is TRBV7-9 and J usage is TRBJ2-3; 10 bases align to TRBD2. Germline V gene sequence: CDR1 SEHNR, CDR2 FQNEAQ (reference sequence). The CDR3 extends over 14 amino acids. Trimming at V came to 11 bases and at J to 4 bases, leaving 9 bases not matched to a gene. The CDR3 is CAFPTSGFSDTQYF. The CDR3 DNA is TGTGCCTTCCCGACTAGCGGGTTCTCAGATACGCAGTATTTT.

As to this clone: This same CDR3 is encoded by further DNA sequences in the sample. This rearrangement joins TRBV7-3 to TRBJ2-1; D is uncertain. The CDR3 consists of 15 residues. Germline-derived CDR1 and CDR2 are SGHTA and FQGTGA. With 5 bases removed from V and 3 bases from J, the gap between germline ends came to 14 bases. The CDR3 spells CASSPGSHLYNEQFF. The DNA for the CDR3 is TGTGCCAGCAGCCCTGGGTCACACCTCTACAATGAGCAGTTCTTC. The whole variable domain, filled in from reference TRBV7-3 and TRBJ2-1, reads GAGVSQTPSNKVTEKGKYVELRCDPISGHTALYWYRQSLGQGPEFLIYFQGTGAADDSGLPNDRFFAVRPEGSVSTLKIQRTERGDSAVYLCASSPGSHLYNEQFFGPGTRLTVL.

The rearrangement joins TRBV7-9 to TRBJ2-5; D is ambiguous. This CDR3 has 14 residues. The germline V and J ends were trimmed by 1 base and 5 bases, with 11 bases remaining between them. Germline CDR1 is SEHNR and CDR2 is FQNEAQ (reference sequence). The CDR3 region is CASSLDSLLETQYF. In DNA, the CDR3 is TGTGCCAGCAGCTTAGACAGCCTTTTGGAGACCCAGTACTTC. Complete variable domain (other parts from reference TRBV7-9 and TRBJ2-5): DTGVSQNPRHKITKRGQNVTFRCDPISEHNRLYWYRQTLGQGPEFLTYFQNEAQLEKSRLLSDRFSAERPKGSFSTLEIQRTEQGDSAMYLCASSLDSLLETQYFGPGTRLLVL.

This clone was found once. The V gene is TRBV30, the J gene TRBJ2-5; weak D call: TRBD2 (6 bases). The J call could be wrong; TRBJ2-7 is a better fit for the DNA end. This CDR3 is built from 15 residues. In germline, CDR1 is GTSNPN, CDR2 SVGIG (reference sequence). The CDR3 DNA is TGTGCCTGGAGTGTAGGGGCTGTTGGGACTTACGAGCAGTACTTC. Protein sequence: CAWSVGAVGTYEQYF.

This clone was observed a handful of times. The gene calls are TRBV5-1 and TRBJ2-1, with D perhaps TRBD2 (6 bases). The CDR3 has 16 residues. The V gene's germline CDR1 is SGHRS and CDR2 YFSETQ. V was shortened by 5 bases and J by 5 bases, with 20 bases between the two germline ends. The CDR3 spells CASRYGSGEGNNEQFF. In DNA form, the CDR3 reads TGCGCCAGCAGGTATGGGTCGGGAGAGGGGAACAATGAGCAGTTCTTC. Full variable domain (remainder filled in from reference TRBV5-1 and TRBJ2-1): KAGVTQTPRYLIKTRGQQVTLSCSPISGHRSVSWYQQTPGQGLQFLFEYFSETQRNKGNFPGRFSGRQFSNSRSEMNVSTLELGDSALYLCASRYGSGEGNNEQFFGPGTRLTVL.

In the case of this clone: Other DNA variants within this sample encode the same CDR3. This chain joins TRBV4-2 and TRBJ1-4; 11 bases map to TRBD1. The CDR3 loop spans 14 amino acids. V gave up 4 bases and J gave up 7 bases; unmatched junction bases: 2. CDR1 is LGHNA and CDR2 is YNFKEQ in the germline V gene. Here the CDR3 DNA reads TGTGCCAGCAGCCCCGGGACAGGGGGTGAAAAACTGTTTTTT. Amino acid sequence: CASSPGTGGEKLFF.

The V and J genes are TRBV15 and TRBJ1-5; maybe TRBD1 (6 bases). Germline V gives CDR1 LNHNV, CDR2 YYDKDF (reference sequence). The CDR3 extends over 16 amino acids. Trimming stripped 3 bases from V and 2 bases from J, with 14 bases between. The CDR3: CATSSARGGGNQPQHF. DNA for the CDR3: TGTGCCACCAGCAGCGCCAGGGGAGGGGGCAATCAGCCCCAGCATTTT.

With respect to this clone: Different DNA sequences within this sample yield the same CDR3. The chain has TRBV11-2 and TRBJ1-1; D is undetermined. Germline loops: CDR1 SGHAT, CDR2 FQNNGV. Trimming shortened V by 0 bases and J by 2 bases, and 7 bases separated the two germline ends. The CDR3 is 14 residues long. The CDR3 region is CASSLDPGNTEAFF. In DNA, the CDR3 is TGTGCCAGCAGCTTAGATCCGGGAAACACTGAAGCTTTCTTT.

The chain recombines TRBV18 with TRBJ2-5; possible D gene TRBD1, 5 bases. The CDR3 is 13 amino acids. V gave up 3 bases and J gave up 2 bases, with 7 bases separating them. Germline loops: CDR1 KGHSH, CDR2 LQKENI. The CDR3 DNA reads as TGTGCCAGCTCACCGGGGCCACAAGAGACCCAGTACTTC. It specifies CASSPGPQETQYF.

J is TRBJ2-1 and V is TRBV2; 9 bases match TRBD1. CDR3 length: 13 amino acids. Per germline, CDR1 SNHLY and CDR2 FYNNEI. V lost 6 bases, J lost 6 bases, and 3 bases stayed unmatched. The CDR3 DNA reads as TGTGCCAGCAGCGAGACAGGGGGCAATGAGCAGTTCTTC. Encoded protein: CASSETGGNEQFF.

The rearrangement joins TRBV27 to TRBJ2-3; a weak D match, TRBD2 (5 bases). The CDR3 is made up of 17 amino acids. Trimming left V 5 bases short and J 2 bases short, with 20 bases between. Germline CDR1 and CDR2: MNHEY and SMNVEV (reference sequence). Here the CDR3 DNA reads TGTGCCAGCAGTGCTCGACGAGGAGGCCCTTACACAGATACGCAGTATTTT. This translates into CASSARRGGPYTDTQYF.

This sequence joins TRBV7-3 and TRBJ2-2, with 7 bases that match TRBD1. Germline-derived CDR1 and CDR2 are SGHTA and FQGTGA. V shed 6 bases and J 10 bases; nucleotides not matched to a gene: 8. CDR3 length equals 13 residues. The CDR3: CASSSYGTEELFF. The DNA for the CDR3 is TGTGCCAGCAGTTCCTACGGGACAGAGGAGCTGTTTTTT.

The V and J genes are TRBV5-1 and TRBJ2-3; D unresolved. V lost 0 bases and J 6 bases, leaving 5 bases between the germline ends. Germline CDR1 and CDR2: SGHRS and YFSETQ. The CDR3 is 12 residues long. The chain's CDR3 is CASSLAIDTQYF. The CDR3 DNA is TGCGCCAGCAGCTTGGCCATCGATACGCAGTATTTT.

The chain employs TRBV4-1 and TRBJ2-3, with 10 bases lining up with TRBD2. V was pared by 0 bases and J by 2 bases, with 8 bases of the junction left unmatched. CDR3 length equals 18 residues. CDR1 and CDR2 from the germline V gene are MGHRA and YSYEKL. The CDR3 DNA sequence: TGCGCCAGCAGCCAAGAGATAGCGGGGGGACTCCTCACAGATACGCAGTATTTT. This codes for CASSQEIAGGLLTDTQYF.